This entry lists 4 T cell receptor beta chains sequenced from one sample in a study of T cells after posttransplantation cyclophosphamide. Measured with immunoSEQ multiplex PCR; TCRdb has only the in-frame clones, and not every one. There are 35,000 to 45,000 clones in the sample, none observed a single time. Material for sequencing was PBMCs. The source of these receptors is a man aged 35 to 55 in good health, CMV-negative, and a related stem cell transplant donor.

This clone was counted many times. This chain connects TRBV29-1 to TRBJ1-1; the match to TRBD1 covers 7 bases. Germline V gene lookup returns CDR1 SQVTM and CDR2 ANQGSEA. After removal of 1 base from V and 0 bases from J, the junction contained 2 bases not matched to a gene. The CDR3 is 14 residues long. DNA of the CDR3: TGCAGCGTTGAAGGGGGACAGCTGAACACTGAAGCTTTCTTT. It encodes CSVEGGQLNTEAFF.

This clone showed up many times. Here the CDR3 DNA reads TGTGCCAGCAGCTTAGGACTTACCTGGGATGAGCAGTTCTTC. Amino acids: CASSLGLTWDEQFF. The genes are TRBV11-3 and TRBJ2-1; D gene unclear. Trimming cost V 1 base and J 8 bases, with 12 bases left between them. CDR3 length: 14 amino acids. Germline-derived CDR1 and CDR2 are SGHNT and YENEEA.

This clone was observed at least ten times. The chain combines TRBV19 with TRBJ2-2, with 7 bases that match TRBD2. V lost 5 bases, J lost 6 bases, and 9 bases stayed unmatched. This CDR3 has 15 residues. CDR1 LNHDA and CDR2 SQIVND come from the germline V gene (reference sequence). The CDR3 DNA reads TGTGCCAGTAGTCCCTCGGGGGGATTTGCCGGGGAGCTGTTTTTT. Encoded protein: CASSPSGGFAGELFF. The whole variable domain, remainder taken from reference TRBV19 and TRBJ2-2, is DGGITQSPKYLFRKEGQNVTLSCEQNLNHDAMYWYRQDPGQGLRLIYYSQIVNDFQKGDIAEGYSVSREKKESFPLTVTSAQKNPTAFYLCASSPSGGFAGELFFGEGSRLTVL.

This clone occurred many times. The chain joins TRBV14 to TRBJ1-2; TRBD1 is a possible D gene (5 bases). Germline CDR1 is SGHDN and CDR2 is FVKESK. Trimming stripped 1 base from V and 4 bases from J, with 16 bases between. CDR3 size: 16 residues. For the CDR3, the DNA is TGTGCCAGCAGCCAAGTGGTAGGAGGGGCTCTCTATGGCTACACCTTC. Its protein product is CASSQVVGGALYGYTF.